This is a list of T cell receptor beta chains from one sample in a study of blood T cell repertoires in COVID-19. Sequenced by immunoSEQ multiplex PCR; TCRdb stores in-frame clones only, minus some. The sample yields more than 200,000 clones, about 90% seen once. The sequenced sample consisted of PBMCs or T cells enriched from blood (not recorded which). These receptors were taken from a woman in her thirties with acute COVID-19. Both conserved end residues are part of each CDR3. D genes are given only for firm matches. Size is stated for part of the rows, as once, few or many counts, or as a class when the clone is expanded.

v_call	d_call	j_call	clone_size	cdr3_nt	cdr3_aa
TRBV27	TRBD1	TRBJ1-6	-	TGTGCCAGCAGTTTATTACAGGGGGCGCGTAATTCACCCCTCCACTTT	CASSLLQGARNSPLHF
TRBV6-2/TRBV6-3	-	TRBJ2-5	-	TGTGCCAGCAGTTACGGTCGTCCGAACAACCCGGAGACCCAGTACTTC	CASSYGRPNNPETQYF
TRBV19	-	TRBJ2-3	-	TGTGCCAGCAGTCGGAGGGATGGTACAGATACGCAGTATTTT	CASSRRDGTDTQYF
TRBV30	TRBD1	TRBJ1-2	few	TGTGCCTGGATAACAGGGGCCGGCTATGGCTACACCTTC	CAWITGAGYGYTF
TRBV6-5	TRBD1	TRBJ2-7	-	TGTGCCAGCAGGGCCACAGGGGGTTACGAGCAGTACTTC	CASRATGGYEQYF
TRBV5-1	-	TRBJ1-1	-	TGCGCCAGCAGCTTGGCCAGTCCGAACACTGAAGCTTTCTTT	CASSLASPNTEAFF
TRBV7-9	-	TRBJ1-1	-	TGTGCCAGCAGCTTCACATCAGGTGAAGCTTTCTTT	CASSFTSGEAFF
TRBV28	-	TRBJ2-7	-	TGTGCCAGCAGTCCCGGCGCGGTAAGCGTGCAGTACGAGCAGTACTTC	CASSPGAVSVQYEQYF
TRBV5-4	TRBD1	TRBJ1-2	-	TGTGCCAGCCGCCGGGAGACAGGGGGCGCTTATGGCTACACCTTC	CASRRETGGAYGYTF
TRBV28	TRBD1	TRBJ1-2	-	TGTGCCAGCAGACAAGCCGGGACAGGGATCGGCCTCTATGGCTACACCTTC	CASRQAGTGIGLYGYTF
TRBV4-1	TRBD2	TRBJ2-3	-	TGCGCCAGCAGCCAGGGGGGGACTAGCGGGAGCTCAGATACGCAGTATTTT	CASSQGGTSGSSDTQYF
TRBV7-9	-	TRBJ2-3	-	TGTGCCAGCAGCTTAGTTCTGGGGCCCACAGATACGCAGTATTTT	CASSLVLGPTDTQYF